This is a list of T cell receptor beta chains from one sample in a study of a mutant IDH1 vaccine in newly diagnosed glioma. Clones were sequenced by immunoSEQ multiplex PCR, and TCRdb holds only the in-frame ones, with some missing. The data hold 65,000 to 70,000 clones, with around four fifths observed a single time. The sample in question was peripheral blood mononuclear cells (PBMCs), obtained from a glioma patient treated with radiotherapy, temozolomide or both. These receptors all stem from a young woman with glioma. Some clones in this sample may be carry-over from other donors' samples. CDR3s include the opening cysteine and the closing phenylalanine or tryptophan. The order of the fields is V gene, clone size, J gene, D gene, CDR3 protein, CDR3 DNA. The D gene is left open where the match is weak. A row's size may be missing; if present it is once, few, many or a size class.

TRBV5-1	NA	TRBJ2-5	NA	CASSLAASSPSETQYF	TGCGCCAGCAGCTTGGCAGCATCTAGTCCGTCAGAGACCCAGTACTTC
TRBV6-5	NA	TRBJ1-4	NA	CASSYGGGAWEKLFF	TGTGCCAGCAGTTACGGAGGGGGGGCTTGGGAAAAACTGTTTTTT
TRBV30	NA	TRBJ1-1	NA	CAWSELGREAFF	TGTGCCTGGAGTGAGTTGGGCAGAGAAGCTTTCTTT
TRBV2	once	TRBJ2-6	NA	CASTKPNVLTF	TGTGCCAGCACCAAGCCCAACGTCCTGACTTTC
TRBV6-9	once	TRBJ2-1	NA	CASSIDEQFF	TGTGCCAGCAGTATCGATGAGCAGTTCTTC
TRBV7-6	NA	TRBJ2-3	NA	CASSLVLAPDTQYF	TGTGCCAGCAGCTTAGTGCTAGCACCAGATACGCAGTATTTT
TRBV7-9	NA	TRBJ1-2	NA	CASSLAGDYGYTF	TGTGCCAGCAGCTTAGCTGGGGACTATGGCTACACCTTC
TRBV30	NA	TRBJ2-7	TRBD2	CAWEEGGTYEQYF	TGTGCCTGGGAGGAGGGAGGGACCTACGAGCAGTACTTC
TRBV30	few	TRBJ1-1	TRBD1	CAWTWDRGTEAFF	TGTGCCTGGACTTGGGACAGGGGTACTGAAGCTTTCTTT
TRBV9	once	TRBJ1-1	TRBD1	CASSTRTGNTEAFF	TGTGCCAGCAGCACCCGGACAGGGAATACTGAAGCTTTCTTT
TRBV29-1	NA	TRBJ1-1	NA	CSVEGLRMNTEAFF	TGCAGCGTTGAAGGCCTGCGCATGAACACTGAAGCTTTCTTT
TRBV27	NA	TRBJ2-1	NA	CASSLKLDNEQFF	TGTGCCAGCAGTTTAAAACTGGACAATGAGCAGTTCTTC
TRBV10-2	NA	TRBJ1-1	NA	CASSESTGSVNTEAFF	TGCGCCAGCAGTGAGTCGACAGGATCCGTGAACACTGAAGCTTTCTTT
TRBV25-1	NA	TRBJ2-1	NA	CASSEVYNEQFF	TGTGCCAGCAGTGAAGTCTACAATGAGCAGTTCTTC
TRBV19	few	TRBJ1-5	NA	CASSLGGAQPQHF	TGTGCCAGTAGTTTAGGGGGGGCTCAGCCCCAGCATTTT
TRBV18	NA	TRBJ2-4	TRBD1	CASSPTLMDRGGVYIQYF	TGTGCCAGCTCACCCACCCTCATGGACAGGGGGGGGGTATACATTCAGTACTTC
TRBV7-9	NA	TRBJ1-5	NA	CASSPGGGRGSNQPQHF	TGTGCCAGCTCCCCTGGGGGGGGGCGCGGGAGCAATCAGCCCCAGCATTTT
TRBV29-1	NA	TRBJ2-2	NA	CSVVGFTGELFF	TGCAGCGTGGTGGGGTTCACCGGGGAGCTGTTTTTT
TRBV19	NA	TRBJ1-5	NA	CASKVSSPNQPQHF	TGTGCCAGTAAGGTCAGCTCCCCCAATCAGCCCCAGCATTTT
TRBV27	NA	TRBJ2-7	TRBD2	CASSSTSGSYEQYF	TGTGCCAGCAGCTCGACTAGCGGTAGTTACGAGCAGTACTTC
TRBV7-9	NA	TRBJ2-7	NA	CASSPYEEGDEQYF	TGTGCCAGCAGCCCTTATGAGGAGGGCGACGAGCAGTACTTC
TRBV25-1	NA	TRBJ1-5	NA	CASSDGLGRPQHF	TGTGCCAGCAGTGACGGGCTTGGTAGACCCCAGCATTTT
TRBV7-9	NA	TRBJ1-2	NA	CASSHHRDPRSNYGYTF	TGTGCCAGCAGCCACCACCGGGACCCAAGGTCCAACTATGGCTACACCTTC
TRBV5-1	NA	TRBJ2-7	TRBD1	CASSLDRGAYEQYF	TGCGCCAGCAGCTTGGACAGGGGAGCCTACGAGCAGTACTTC
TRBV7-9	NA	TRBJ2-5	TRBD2	CASSPRLAGAIQETQYF	TGTGCCAGCAGCCCCCGACTAGCGGGGGCGATCCAAGAGACCCAGTACTTC
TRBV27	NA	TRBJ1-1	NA	CASSDTVQAFF	TGTGCCAGCAGTGATACAGTACAAGCTTTCTTT
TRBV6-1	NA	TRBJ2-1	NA	CASSGRGRSDNNEQFF	TGTGCCAGCAGTGGTCGAGGGAGAAGCGACAACAATGAGCAGTTCTTC
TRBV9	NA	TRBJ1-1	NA	CASRPTGAAGAEAFF	TGTGCCAGCAGGCCCACCGGGGCCGCTGGAGCTGAAGCTTTCTTT
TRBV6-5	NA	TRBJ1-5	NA	CASSPSWAGHQPQHF	TGTGCCAGCAGTCCGTCATGGGCAGGGCATCAGCCCCAGCATTTT
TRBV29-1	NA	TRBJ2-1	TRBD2	CSVDPSGTYNEQFF	TGCAGCGTTGACCCTAGCGGGACCTACAATGAGCAGTTCTTC
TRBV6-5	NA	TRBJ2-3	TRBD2	CASRQGRGGTDTQYF	TGTGCCAGCAGACAGGGGCGGGGGGGAACAGATACGCAGTATTTT
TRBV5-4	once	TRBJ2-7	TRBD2	CASSLPGLGLGEQYF	TGTGCCAGCAGCTTGCCGGGACTAGGCCTGGGAGAGCAGTACTTC
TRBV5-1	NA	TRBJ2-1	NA	CASSLKAYEQFF	TGCGCCAGCAGCTTAAAGGCATACGAGCAGTTCTTC
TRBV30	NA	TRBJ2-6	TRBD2	CAWRTSGRAGANVLTF	TGTGCCTGGCGGACTAGCGGGAGGGCTGGGGCCAACGTCCTGACTTTC
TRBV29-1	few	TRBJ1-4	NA	CSVGGGGEKLFF	TGCAGCGTTGGCGGAGGGGGTGAAAAACTGTTTTTT
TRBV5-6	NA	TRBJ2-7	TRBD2	CASSPRESSYEQYF	TGTGCCAGCAGCCCGCGGGAGAGCTCCTACGAGCAGTACTTC
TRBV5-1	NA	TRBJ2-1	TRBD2	CASSAGLADNNEQFF	TGCGCCAGCAGCGCGGGGCTAGCGGACAACAATGAGCAGTTCTTC
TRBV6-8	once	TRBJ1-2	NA	CARPHGYTF	TGTGCCCGCCCGCATGGCTACACCTTC
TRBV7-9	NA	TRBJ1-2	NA	CASSRRSEVRLYGYTF	TGTGCCAGCAGCCGGAGAAGCGAGGTTCGCTTATATGGCTACACCTTC
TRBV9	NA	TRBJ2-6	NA	CASSVVPSSGANVLTF	TGTGCCAGCAGCGTAGTTCCGTCCTCTGGGGCCAACGTCCTGACTTTC
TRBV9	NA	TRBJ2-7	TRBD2	CASSVGGTRTHEQYF	TGTGCCAGCAGCGTAGGTGGGACTAGAACCCACGAGCAGTACTTC
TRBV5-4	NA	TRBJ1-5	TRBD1	CASSLSGTGEQPQHF	TGTGCCAGCAGCTTATCCGGGACAGGGGAGCAGCCCCAGCATTTT
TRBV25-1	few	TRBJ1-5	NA	CASSVGVNQPQHF	TGTGCCAGCAGTGTCGGAGTTAATCAGCCCCAGCATTTT